The rows below give T cell receptor beta chains drawn from one sample of a study of blood T cell repertoires in COVID-19. Using immunoSEQ multiplex PCR, the repertoire was profiled, and TCRdb retains in-frame clones only, with some absent. Here the sample spans about 320,000 clones, around nine tenths being singletons. Sequencing was done on a sample of PBMCs or T cells enriched from blood (not recorded which). Receptors originate from a man aged 60-69 years who had recovered from COVID-19. Both conserved end residues are part of each CDR3. D genes are given only for firm matches. Only some rows state a clone size, as once, few, many or a class for expanded clones.

TGTGCCATCAGGTCACCGGGACAGGGGGGTTCACCCCTCCACTTT,CAIRSPGQGGSPLHF,TRBD1,TRBJ1-6,few,TRBV10-3
TGTGCCAGCAGGCCCCTACTAGCGGGAGACAATGAGCAGTTCTTC,CASRPLLAGDNEQFF,TRBD2,TRBJ2-1,NA,TRBV7-2
TGTGCCAGCAGCTTGGTACAGGTCCGGGTTTACAATGAGCAGTTCTTC,CASSLVQVRVYNEQFF,NA,TRBJ2-1,NA,TRBV11-3
TGTGCCACCAGTGATTCGACAGGGCGGAACTATGGCTACACCTTC,CATSDSTGRNYGYTF,TRBD1,TRBJ1-2,NA,TRBV24-1
TGTGCCAGCAGCTCCGGGACAGGGTTCAGTGGCTACACCTTC,CASSSGTGFSGYTF,TRBD1,TRBJ1-2,once,TRBV11-3
TGCGCCAGCTCCCGGACAGGGGTCGATGAGCAGTTCTTC,CASSRTGVDEQFF,TRBD1,TRBJ2-1,NA,TRBV5-1
TGTGCCAGCAGCAGTCCGGGTTACGAGCAGTACTTC,CASSSPGYEQYF,NA,TRBJ2-7,NA,TRBV5-6
TGTGCCAGCAGTGAAACGGGGGACGGCTACACCTTC,CASSETGDGYTF,NA,TRBJ1-2,NA,TRBV2
TGTGCCAGCAGCTCCAACACACAGGGGTTCGGCTATGGCTACACCTTC,CASSSNTQGFGYGYTF,TRBD1,TRBJ1-2,NA,TRBV7-9
TGCAGCGTGATACTAGCGGGGGGTGTAGATACGCAGTATTTT,CSVILAGGVDTQYF,TRBD2,TRBJ2-3,NA,TRBV29-1
TGTGCCAGCAGCTTAGGTTTGAGCGGGAGGGCCGACGAGCAGTACTTC,CASSLGLSGRADEQYF,TRBD2,TRBJ2-7,few,TRBV7-9
TGTGCCAGCAGCCTTACCCCGGGGGCAGATACGCAGTATTTT,CASSLTPGADTQYF,NA,TRBJ2-3,once,TRBV14
TGTGCCAGCAGCGTAGCTGACAGCTCTGGAAACACCATATATTTT,CASSVADSSGNTIYF,NA,TRBJ1-3,NA,TRBV9
TGCAGCGTTGAACCCATGCAGGGGAAGAAGTACGAGCAGTACTTC,CSVEPMQGKKYEQYF,NA,TRBJ2-7,once,TRBV29-1
TGTGCCATCAGTGCAGGACAGGGTGCCTACGAGCAGTACTTC,CAISAGQGAYEQYF,TRBD1,TRBJ2-7,once,TRBV10-3
TGTGCCAGCAGCCCGAGACTAGCGGATTACAATGAGCAGTTCTTC,CASSPRLADYNEQFF,TRBD2,TRBJ2-1,NA,TRBV6-5
TGCGCCAGCAGCCAAGGAGGAGGTAGGACCCAAGAGACCCAGTACTTC,CASSQGGGRTQETQYF,NA,TRBJ2-5,NA,TRBV4-1
TGTGCCAGCAGCTTACTCGGGACAGCTCCTGGAAACACCATATATTTT,CASSLLGTAPGNTIYF,TRBD1,TRBJ1-3,NA,TRBV7-3
TGTGCCAGCAGCCCAGGACTAGCGGAAAACAATGAGCAGTTCTTC,CASSPGLAENNEQFF,TRBD2,TRBJ2-1,NA,TRBV7-3
TGCAGTGCTAGTGAACAGGGTTTGGGCTACGAGCAGTACTTC,CSASEQGLGYEQYF,NA,TRBJ2-7,NA,TRBV20-1
TGTGCCAGCAGCGAGGACAGGGGCAATTCACCCCTCCACTTT,CASSEDRGNSPLHF,TRBD1,TRBJ1-6,once,TRBV9
TGTGCCAGCAGTTACTCACAACCGGGGGAGGGTCAGCCCCAGCATTTT,CASSYSQPGEGQPQHF,NA,TRBJ1-5,NA,TRBV6-2/TRBV6-3
TGTGCCAGCAGCCCCCAGGGCAGAGCAAACACCGGGGAGCTGTTTTTT,CASSPQGRANTGELFF,NA,TRBJ2-2,NA,TRBV7-9
TGCGCCAGCAGCAAAGGGACAGGGGGAGAGACCCAGTACTTC,CASSKGTGGETQYF,TRBD1,TRBJ2-5,NA,TRBV5-1
TGTGCCAGTAGTATAGGAGGTAGATTCGATGGCTACACCTTC,CASSIGGRFDGYTF,NA,TRBJ1-2,NA,TRBV19
TGCGCCAGCAGCCAAGGGCTAGCGGGGGGAAGGGTTGACAAAGTTTACCAAGAGACCCAGTACTTC,CASSQGLAGGRVDKVYQETQYF,TRBD2,TRBJ2-5,NA,TRBV4-3
TGTGCCAGCAGCGCCACCGGGACTAGCGGAACAGATACGCAGTATTTT,CASSATGTSGTDTQYF,TRBD2,TRBJ2-3,NA,TRBV9
TGTGCCAGTAGTATAGATTTGGGGCCAACAGGGGAGCAGTTCTTC,CASSIDLGPTGEQFF,NA,TRBJ2-1,NA,TRBV19
TGTGCCAGCAGCCAGAGCGGAGGCTCCTACAATGAGCAGTTCTTC,CASSQSGGSYNEQFF,NA,TRBJ2-1,NA,TRBV5-8
TGCGCCAGCAGTCAATGTGAGGCCTCTAAACTAGCCAAAAACATTCAGTACTTC,CASSQCEASKLAKNIQYF,NA,TRBJ2-4,NA,TRBV23-1
TGTGCCAGCAGTTACATGAGCGGCCCTCAGTACGAGCAGTACTTC,CASSYMSGPQYEQYF,NA,TRBJ2-7,NA,TRBV6-5
TGTGCCAGCAGTCCGGGGGACAGTCCCAATCAGCCCCAGCATTTT,CASSPGDSPNQPQHF,TRBD1,TRBJ1-5,NA,TRBV27
TGTGCCAGCAGAGTAAGAGATAATTCACCCCTCCACTTT,CASRVRDNSPLHF,NA,TRBJ1-6,once,TRBV12-3/TRBV12-4
TGTGCCAGCAGCCCGGACAGAAATTCACCCCTCCACTTT,CASSPDRNSPLHF,NA,TRBJ1-6,NA,TRBV7-9
TGTGCCAGTAGTATAGGCAGGGCGAACACTGAAGCTTTCTTT,CASSIGRANTEAFF,NA,TRBJ1-1,NA,TRBV19
TGTGCCAGCAGTGACCAGGGGGCGAGTTACGAGCAGTACTTC,CASSDQGASYEQYF,TRBD1,TRBJ2-7,NA,TRBV2
TGCAGTGCTAGTGGGGCAGAAAGCTTAAACAATGAGCAGTTCTTC,CSASGAESLNNEQFF,NA,TRBJ2-1,NA,TRBV20-1
TGTGCCAGCACCCCAAAAGGTAGGGGCACTGAAGCTTTCTTT,CASTPKGRGTEAFF,NA,TRBJ1-1,NA,TRBV6-2/TRBV6-3
TGTGCCAGCAGCGGCACAGGGGGCGCTTACACTGAAGCTTTCTTT,CASSGTGGAYTEAFF,TRBD1,TRBJ1-1,NA,TRBV9
TGCAGCGTTGTTCAAGCTTACGAGCAGTACTTC,CSVVQAYEQYF,NA,TRBJ2-7,NA,TRBV29-1
TGTGCCAGCAGCCAAGACCGGACAGGGCGGTTGTACGAGCAGTACTTC,CASSQDRTGRLYEQYF,TRBD1,TRBJ2-7,NA,TRBV3-1/TRBV3-2
TGTGCCAGCAGCTTCGGGCAGGGTGCGCCCACCGGGGAGCTGTTTTTT,CASSFGQGAPTGELFF,NA,TRBJ2-2,once,TRBV7-9
TGTGCCAGCAGCTTGGGTGAGGCGCTCGAGCAGTACTTC,CASSLGEALEQYF,NA,TRBJ2-7,NA,TRBV7-6
TGTGCCAGCAGCGACACTTCTGAGGGGGGGCGTGGGACTGAGCAGTTCTTC,CASSDTSEGGRGTEQFF,NA,TRBJ2-1,NA,TRBV3-1/TRBV3-2
TGTGCCAGCAGTTACTCAAGCGGGAGCGGGTGGGTTGAGCAGTTCTTC,CASSYSSGSGWVEQFF,TRBD2,TRBJ2-1,NA,TRBV6-5